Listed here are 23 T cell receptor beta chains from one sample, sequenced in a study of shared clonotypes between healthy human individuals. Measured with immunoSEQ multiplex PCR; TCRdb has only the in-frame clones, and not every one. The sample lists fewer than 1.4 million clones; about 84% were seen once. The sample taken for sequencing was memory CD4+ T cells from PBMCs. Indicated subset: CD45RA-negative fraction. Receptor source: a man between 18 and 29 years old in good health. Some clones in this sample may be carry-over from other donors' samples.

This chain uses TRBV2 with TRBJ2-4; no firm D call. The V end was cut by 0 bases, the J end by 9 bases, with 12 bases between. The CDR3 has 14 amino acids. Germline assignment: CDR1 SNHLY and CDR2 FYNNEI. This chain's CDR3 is CASSEALRRAIQYF. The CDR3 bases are TGTGCCAGCAGTGAAGCGCTTCGACGGGCCATTCAGTACTTC.

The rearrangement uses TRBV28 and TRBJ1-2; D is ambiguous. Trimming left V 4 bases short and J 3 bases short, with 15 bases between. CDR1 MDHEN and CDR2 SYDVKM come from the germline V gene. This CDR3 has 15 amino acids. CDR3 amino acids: CASSSPIPGDYGYTF. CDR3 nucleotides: TGTGCCAGCAGTTCACCGATCCCTGGGGACTATGGCTACACCTTC.

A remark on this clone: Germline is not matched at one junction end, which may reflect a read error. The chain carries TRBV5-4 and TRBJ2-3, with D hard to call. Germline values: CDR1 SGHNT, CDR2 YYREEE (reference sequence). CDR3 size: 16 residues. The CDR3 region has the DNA TGTGCCAGCAGATTGGGATTAGTGGATGGCACAGATACGCAGTATTTT. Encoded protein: CASRLGLVDGTDTQYF.

The CDR3 protein is CASSRVSLGTDYGYTF. The CDR3, as DNA: TGCGCCAGCAGCCGGGTTAGTTTGGGGACAGACTATGGCTACACCTTC. J is TRBJ1-2 and V is TRBV5-1; 7 bases are a match to TRBD1. The V and J ends lost 4 bases and 3 bases, in that order; junction bases with no gene match: 12. This CDR3 is 16 amino acids long. Germline V lookup: CDR1 SGHRS, CDR2 YFSETQ.

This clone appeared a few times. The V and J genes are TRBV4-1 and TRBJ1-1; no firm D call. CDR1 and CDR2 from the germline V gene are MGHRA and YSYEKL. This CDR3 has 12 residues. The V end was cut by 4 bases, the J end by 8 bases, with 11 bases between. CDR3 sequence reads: CASSLRGHEAFF. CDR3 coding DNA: TGCGCCAGCAGCCTCCGGGGTCACGAAGCTTTCTTT.

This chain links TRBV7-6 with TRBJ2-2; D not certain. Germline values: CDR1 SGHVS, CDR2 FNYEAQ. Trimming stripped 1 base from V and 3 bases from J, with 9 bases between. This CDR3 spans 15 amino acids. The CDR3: CASSLGLVDTGELFF. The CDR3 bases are TGTGCCAGCAGCTTAGGGTTGGTCGACACCGGGGAGCTGTTTTTT.

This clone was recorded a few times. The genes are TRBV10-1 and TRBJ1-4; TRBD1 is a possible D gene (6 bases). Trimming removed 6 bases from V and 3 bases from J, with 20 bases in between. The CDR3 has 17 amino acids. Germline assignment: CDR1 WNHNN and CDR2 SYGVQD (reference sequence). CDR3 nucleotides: TGCGCCAGCAGCGCCAGGGTGGGGGGGCAGCCTAATGAAAAACTGTTTTTT. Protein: CASSARVGGQPNEKLFF.

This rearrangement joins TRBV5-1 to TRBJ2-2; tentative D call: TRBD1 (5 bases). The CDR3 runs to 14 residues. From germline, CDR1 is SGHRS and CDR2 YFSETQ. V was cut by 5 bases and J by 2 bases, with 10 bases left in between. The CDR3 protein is CASSRTPNTGELFF. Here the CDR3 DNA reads TGCGCCAGCAGTCGGACACCAAACACCGGGGAGCTGTTTTTT.

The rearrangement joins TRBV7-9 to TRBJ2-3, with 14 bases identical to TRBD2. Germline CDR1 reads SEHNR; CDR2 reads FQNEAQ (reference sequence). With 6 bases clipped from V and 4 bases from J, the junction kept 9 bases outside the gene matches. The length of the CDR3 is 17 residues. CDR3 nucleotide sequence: TGTGCCAGCAGGATGACTAGCGGGAGGGCCGAATCAGATACGCAGTATTTT. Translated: CASRMTSGRAESDTQYF.

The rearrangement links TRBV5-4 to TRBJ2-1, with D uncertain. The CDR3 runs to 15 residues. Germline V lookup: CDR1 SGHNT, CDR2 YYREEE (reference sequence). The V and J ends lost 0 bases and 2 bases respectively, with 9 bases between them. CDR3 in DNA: TGTGCCAGCAGCTTGGACTCGGCAACCTACAATGAGCAGTTCTTC. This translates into CASSLDSATYNEQFF.

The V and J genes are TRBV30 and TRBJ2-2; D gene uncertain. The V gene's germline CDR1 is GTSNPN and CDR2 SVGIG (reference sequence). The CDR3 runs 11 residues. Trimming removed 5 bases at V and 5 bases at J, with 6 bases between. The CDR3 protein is CAWVPTGELFF. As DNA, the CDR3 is TGTGCCTGGGTTCCTACCGGGGAGCTGTTTTTT.

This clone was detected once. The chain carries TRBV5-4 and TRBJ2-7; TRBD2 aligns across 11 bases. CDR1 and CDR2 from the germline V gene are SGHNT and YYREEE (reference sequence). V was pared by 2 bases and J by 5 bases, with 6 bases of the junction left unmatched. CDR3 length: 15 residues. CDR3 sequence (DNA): TGTGCCAGCAGCTTTAGCGGGAGGGGCACGGACGAGCAGTACTTC. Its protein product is CASSFSGRGTDEQYF.

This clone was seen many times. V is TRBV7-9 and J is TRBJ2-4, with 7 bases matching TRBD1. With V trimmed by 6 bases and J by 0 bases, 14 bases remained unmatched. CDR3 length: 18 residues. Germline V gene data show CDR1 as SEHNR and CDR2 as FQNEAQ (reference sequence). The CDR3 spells CASSFHRGSPLAKNIQYF. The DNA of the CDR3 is TGTGCCAGCAGTTTTCACAGGGGAAGTCCCCTAGCCAAAAACATTCAGTACTTC.

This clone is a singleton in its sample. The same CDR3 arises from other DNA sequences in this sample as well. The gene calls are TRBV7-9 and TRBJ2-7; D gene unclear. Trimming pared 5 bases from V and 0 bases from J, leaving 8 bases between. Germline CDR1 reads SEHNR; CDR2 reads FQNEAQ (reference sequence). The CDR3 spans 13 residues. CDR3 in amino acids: CASSQDPSYEQYF. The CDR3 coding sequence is TGTGCCAGCAGCCAGGACCCCTCCTACGAGCAGTACTTC.

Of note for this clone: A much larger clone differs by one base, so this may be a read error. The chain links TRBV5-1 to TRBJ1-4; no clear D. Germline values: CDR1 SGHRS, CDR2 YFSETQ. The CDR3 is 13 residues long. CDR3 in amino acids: CASSLDSNEKLLF. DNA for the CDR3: TGCGCCAGCAGCTTGGACAGTAATGAAAAACTGCTTTTT.

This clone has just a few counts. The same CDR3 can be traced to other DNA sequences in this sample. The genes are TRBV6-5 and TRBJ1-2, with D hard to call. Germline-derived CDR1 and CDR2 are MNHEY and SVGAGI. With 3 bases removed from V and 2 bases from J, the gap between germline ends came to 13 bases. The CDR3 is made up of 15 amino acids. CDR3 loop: CASSYSLTGNYGYTF. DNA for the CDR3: TGTGCCAGCAGTTATTCTCTAACGGGGAACTATGGCTACACCTTC.

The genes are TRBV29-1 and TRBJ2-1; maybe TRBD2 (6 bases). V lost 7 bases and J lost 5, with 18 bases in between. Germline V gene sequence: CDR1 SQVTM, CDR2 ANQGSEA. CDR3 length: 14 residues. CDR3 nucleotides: TGCAGCGCAAATGGGGGGAGCAGCAACAATGAGCAGTTCTTC. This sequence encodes CSANGGSSNNEQFF.

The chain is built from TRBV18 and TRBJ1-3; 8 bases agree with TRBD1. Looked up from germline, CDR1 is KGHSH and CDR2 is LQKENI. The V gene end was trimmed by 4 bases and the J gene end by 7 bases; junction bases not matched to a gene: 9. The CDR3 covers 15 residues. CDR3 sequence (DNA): TGTGCCAGCTCACTCACCGGACAGGGCGAGAACACCATATATTTT. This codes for CASSLTGQGENTIYF.

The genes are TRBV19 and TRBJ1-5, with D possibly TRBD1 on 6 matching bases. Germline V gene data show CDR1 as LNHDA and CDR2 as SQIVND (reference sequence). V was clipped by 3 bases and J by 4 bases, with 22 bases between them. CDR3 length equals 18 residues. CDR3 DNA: TGTGCCAGTAGTATCCGCCTTGGGGGATCCAGGGGTAATCAGCCCCAGCATTTT. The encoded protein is CASSIRLGGSRGNQPQHF. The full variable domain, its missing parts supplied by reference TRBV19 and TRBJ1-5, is DGGITQSPKYLFRKEGQNVTLSCEQNLNHDAMYWYRQDPGQGLRLIYYSQIVNDFQKGDIAEGYSVSREKKESFPLTVTSAQKNPTAFYLCASSIRLGGSRGNQPQHFGDGTRLSIL.

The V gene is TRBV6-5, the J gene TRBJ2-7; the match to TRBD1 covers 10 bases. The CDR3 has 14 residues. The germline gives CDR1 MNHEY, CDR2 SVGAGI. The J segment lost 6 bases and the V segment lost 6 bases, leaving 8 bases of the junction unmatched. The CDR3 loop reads CASSPGQGLGEQYF. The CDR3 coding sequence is TGTGCCAGCAGCCCGGGACAGGGGCTAGGCGAGCAGTACTTC.

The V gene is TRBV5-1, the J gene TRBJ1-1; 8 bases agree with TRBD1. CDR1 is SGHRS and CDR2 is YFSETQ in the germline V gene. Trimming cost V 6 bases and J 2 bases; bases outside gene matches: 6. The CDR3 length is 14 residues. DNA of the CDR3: TGCGCCAGCAATCAGGGGGCGCTCAACACTGAAGCTTTCTTT. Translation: CASNQGALNTEAFF.

The CDR3 DNA reads TGTGCCAGCAGCTTATCCCGCCGAGAGCAGTTCTTC. Residues: CASSLSRREQFF. The chain combines TRBV7-9 with TRBJ2-1; D gene ambiguous. Trimming removed 2 bases from V and 10 bases from J, with 9 bases in between. Germline V lookup: CDR1 SEHNR, CDR2 FQNEAQ (reference sequence). The CDR3 has 12 amino acids.

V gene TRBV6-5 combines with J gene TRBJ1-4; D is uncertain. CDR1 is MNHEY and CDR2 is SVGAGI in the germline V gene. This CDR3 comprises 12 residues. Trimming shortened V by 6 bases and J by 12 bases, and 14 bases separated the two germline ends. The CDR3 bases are TGTGCCAGCAGCCGAACCGGGATCGAACTGTTTTTT. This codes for CASSRTGIELFF.